The rows below give T cell receptor beta chains drawn from one sample of a study of blood T cell repertoires in COVID-19. TCRdb's copy holds only in-frame clones and misses some; the assay was immunoSEQ multiplex PCR. This table has approximately 230,000 clones, around 83% appearing once. Sequenced input: peripheral blood. Receptors originate from a man at least 80 years old with acute or convalescent COVID-19. Each CDR3 is given with its conserved first and last residue. The order of the fields is J gene, CDR3 length, D gene, clone size, V gene, CDR3 protein, CDR3 DNA. The D gene is left open where the match is weak. Size values are once, few and many counts, or a class for expanded clones, and some rows have none.

J: TRBJ2-3; length: 15; D: TRBD2; size: .; V: TRBV10-1; CDR3: CASGGRSGGTDTQYF; DNA: TGCGCCAGCGGTGGGAGAAGCGGGGGCACAGATACGCAGTATTTT
J: TRBJ1-1; length: 13; D: .; size: once; V: TRBV5-1; CDR3: CASSPQENTEAFF; DNA: TGCGCCAGCAGCCCGCAGGAGAACACTGAAGCTTTCTTT
J: TRBJ2-1; length: 15; D: TRBD1; size: .; V: TRBV10-3; CDR3: CAISEYGTAYNEQFF; DNA: TGTGCCATCAGTGAGTACGGGACAGCTTACAATGAGCAGTTCTTC
J: TRBJ2-1; length: 16; D: TRBD2; size: .; V: TRBV7-9; CDR3: CASTHRGSGGANEQFF; DNA: TGTGCCAGCACTCACCGGGGGAGCGGGGGGGCAAATGAGCAGTTCTTC
J: TRBJ1-1; length: 16; D: TRBD1; size: .; V: TRBV13; CDR3: CASSSTDTDRGLVAFF; DNA: TGTGCCAGCAGCTCCACAGATACTGACAGGGGGCTTGTGGCTTTCTTT
J: TRBJ2-1; length: 15; D: TRBD1; size: .; V: TRBV6-4; CDR3: CASSLHRTGYNEQFF; DNA: TGTGCCAGCAGCCTACATCGGACAGGGTACAATGAGCAGTTCTTC
J: TRBJ2-7; length: 13; D: .; size: .; V: TRBV6-5; CDR3: CASSYSGIYEQYF; DNA: TGTGCCAGCAGTTACTCGGGCATCTACGAGCAGTACTTC
J: TRBJ1-2; length: 14; D: .; size: .; V: TRBV30; CDR3: CAWSVMLTGGGYTF; DNA: TGTGCCTGGAGTGTAATGCTGACAGGCGGTGGCTACACCTTC
J: TRBJ2-1; length: 16; D: TRBD1; size: .; V: TRBV9; CDR3: CASSASTGGSYNEQFF; DNA: TGTGCCAGCAGCGCGTCAACAGGGGGTAGCTACAATGAGCAGTTCTTC
J: TRBJ2-7; length: 16; D: .; size: .; V: TRBV24-1; CDR3: CATSETRGTGVMEQYF; DNA: TGTGCCACCAGTGAGACAAGGGGGACCGGAGTTATGGAGCAGTACTTC
J: TRBJ2-2; length: 13; D: .; size: .; V: TRBV19; CDR3: CASNYRTGGELFF; DNA: TGTGCCAGTAACTACAGGACGGGCGGGGAGCTGTTTTTT
J: TRBJ1-2; length: 16; D: TRBD1; size: .; V: TRBV3-1/TRBV3-2; CDR3: CASSHDRDRPSYGYTF; DNA: TGTGCCAGCAGCCATGACAGGGACAGGCCCTCTTATGGCTACACCTTC
J: TRBJ1-5; length: 13; D: .; size: .; V: TRBV6-5; CDR3: CASTPPNAQPQHF; DNA: TGTGCCAGCACCCCCCCTAACGCTCAGCCCCAGCATTTT
J: TRBJ2-2; length: 15; D: .; size: .; V: TRBV19; CDR3: CASSKPGLLTGELFF; DNA: TGTGCCAGTAGTAAGCCGGGACTCCTCACCGGGGAGCTGTTTTTT
J: TRBJ1-1; length: 14; D: .; size: .; V: TRBV11-3; CDR3: CASSLEGPGTEAFF; DNA: TGTGCCAGCAGCTTAGAGGGGCCGGGCACTGAAGCTTTCTTT
J: TRBJ1-1; length: 15; D: .; size: .; V: TRBV5-1; CDR3: CASSPREGGQGEAFF; DNA: TGCGCCAGCAGCCCACGGGAAGGGGGACAAGGCGAAGCTTTCTTT
J: TRBJ1-1; length: 15; D: TRBD1; size: .; V: TRBV19; CDR3: CASSKDRQGVPEAFF; DNA: TGTGCCAGTAGTAAGGACCGCCAGGGGGTCCCTGAAGCTTTCTTT